This TCR beta chain was retrieved from a study of blood T cell repertoires in COVID-19. Turning to the study itself: Samples of COVID-19 (acute and convalescent) were obtained from the United States, Italy and Spain. The analysed material was cDNA or gDNA that came from T cells, B-cell-depleted T cells, or PBMCs.

The CDR3 has 14 residues. From germline, CDR1 is SQVTM and CDR2 ANQGSEA. V was shortened by 3 bases and J by 0 bases, with 9 bases between the two germline ends. Under the authors' procedure: Using reference gene primer amplification, nucleated cell counts were estimated. Here immunoSEQ multiplex PCR was the method, and the copy in TCRdb shows in-frame clones only, minus some. V and J calls and clone size are given by that table; D and trimming were obtained from the DNA. Of some 70,000 clones listed, around 89% were seen once; the top ten hold more than 4.5%. The chain links TRBV29-1 to TRBJ1-3, with D possibly matching TRBD1 (5 bases). Sequenced material: peripheral blood. The TCR sequence derives from a man aged 50 to 60 with acute or convalescent COVID-19. CDR3 sequence reads: CSVEPGLSGNTIYF. The CDR3 DNA follows: TGCAGCGTTGAGCCAGGGCTCTCTGGAAACACCATATATTTT.